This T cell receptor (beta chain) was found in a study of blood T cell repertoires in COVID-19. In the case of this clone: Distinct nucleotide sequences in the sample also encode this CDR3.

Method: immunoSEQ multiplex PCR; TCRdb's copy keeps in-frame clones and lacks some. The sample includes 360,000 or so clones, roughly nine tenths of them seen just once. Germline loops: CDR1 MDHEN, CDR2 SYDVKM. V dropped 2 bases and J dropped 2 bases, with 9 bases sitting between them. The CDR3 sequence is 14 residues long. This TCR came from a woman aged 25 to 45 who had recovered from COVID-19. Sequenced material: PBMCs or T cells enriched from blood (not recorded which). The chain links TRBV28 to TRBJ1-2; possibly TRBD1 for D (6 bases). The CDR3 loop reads CASSLGGANYGYTF. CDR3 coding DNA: TGTGCCAGCAGTTTAGGGGGGGCGAACTATGGCTACACCTTC.